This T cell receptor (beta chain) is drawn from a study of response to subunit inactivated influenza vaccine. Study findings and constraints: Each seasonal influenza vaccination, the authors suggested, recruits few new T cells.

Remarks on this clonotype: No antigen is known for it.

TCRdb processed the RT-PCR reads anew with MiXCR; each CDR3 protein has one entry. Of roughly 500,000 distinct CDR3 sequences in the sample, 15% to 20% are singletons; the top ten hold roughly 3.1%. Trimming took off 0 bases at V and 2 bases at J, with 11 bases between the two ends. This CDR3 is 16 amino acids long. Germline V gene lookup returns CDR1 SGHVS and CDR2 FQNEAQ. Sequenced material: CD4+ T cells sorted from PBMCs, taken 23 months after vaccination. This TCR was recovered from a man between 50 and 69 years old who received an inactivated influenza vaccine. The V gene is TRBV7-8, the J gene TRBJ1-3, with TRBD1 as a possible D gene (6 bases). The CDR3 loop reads CASSLAGTNTGNTIYF. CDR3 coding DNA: TGTGCCAGCAGCTTAGCCGGGACAAACACTGGAAACACCATATATTTT.